Listed here are 18 T cell receptor beta chains from one sample, sequenced in a study of blood T cell repertoires in COVID-19. The assay was immunoSEQ multiplex PCR, and TCRdb's table has in-frame clones only and misses some. This table has some 120,000 clones, 83% appearing once. What was sequenced was peripheral blood. Every receptor here comes from an elderly man with active or convalescent COVID-19.

This chain links TRBV6-2 or TRBV6-3 with TRBJ1-5, with D uncertain. The ends were cut back, 5 bases at V and 2 bases at J, with 10 bases in the middle. The CDR3 covers 14 residues. Germline CDR1 is MNHEY and CDR2 is SVGEGT. The CDR3 DNA reads TGTGCCAGCAGTGCCCAAACGGGCAATCAGCCCCAGCATTTT. It is translated as CASSAQTGNQPQHF.

The rearrangement links TRBV4-1 to TRBJ2-3; D unclear. The V gene lost 1 base and the J gene lost 8 bases, with 16 bases spanning the gap. CDR3 length equals 15 residues. The germline CDR1 and CDR2 sequences are MGHRA and YSYEKL. This chain's CDR3 is CASSQANRGDGTQYF. CDR3 DNA sequence: TGCGCCAGCAGCCAAGCCAATAGAGGCGATGGTACGCAGTATTTT.

This clone has only a few counts. This sequence joins TRBV20-1 and TRBJ2-1; D may be TRBD2 (5 bases). The CDR3 length is 14 residues. V gave up 3 bases and J gave up 10 bases, with 19 bases separating them. Germline assignment: CDR1 DFQATT and CDR2 SNEGSKA (reference sequence). The DNA for the CDR3 is TGCAGTGCTAGTGATATTACGGACTTAGGGGAGCAGTTCTTC. Translating it yields CSASDITDLGEQFF.

The table lists this clone with a few counts. J is TRBJ2-3 and V is TRBV20-1; TRBD2 agrees at 11 bases. Germline V CDR1 and CDR2: DFQATT, SNEGSKA (reference sequence). The CDR3 covers 17 residues. After removal of 3 bases from V and 0 bases from J, the junction contained 8 bases not matched to a gene. DNA for the CDR3: TGCAGTGCTAGTGGTCCTAGCGGGGGGATTAGCACAGATACGCAGTATTTT. As protein: CSASGPSGGISTDTQYF.

This clone was detected once. The genes are TRBV24-1 and TRBJ2-7; D possibly corresponds to TRBD2 (6 bases). Germline V CDR1 and CDR2: KGHDR, SFDVKD. The V end lost 7 bases, the J end lost 6 bases, and 21 bases lay between the germline ends. The CDR3 totals 15 residues. CDR3 residues: CATRIYSGGFGEQYF. DNA of the CDR3: TGTGCCACCAGGATTTACTCCGGGGGTTTTGGCGAGCAGTACTTC.

The chain uses TRBV19 and TRBJ1-3; no clear D. Per the germline V gene, CDR1 is LNHDA and CDR2 is SQIVND (reference sequence). With 3 bases removed from V and 2 bases from J, the gap between germline ends came to 8 bases. The CDR3 is 14 residues long. CDR3 sequence: CASSIPGTGNTIYF. The CDR3 coding sequence is TGTGCCAGTAGTATCCCGGGAACTGGAAACACCATATATTTT.

This chain uses TRBV27 with TRBJ1-5; TRBD1 aligns across 9 bases. CDR3 length: 13 amino acids. Germline V gene lookup returns CDR1 MNHEY and CDR2 SMNVEV (reference sequence). Trimming at V came to 6 bases and at J to 5 bases, leaving 2 bases not matched to a gene. Here the CDR3 reads CASSRTGDQPQHF. CDR3 DNA: TGTGCCAGCAGCCGGACAGGGGATCAGCCCCAGCATTTT.

The rearrangement joins TRBV12-3 or TRBV12-4 to TRBJ1-2, with 7 bases aligning to TRBD1. V shed 8 bases and J 6 bases; nucleotides not matched to a gene: 6. This CDR3 has 12 amino acids. The CDR3 coding sequence is TGTGCCAGCGGGCGAGGGACAGATGGCTACACCTTC. It yields the protein CASGRGTDGYTF.

The chain carries TRBV28 and TRBJ1-1, with D maybe TRBD1 (5 bases). The CDR3 spans 13 residues. V dropped 2 bases and J dropped 5 bases, with 9 bases sitting between them. The germline V gene has CDR1 MDHEN and CDR2 SYDVKM. The CDR3: CASSLGGFTEAFF. The DNA for the CDR3 is TGTGCCAGCAGTTTAGGGGGGTTTACTGAAGCTTTCTTT.

The genes are TRBV28 and TRBJ2-4; D is possibly TRBD1 (6 bases). V lost 5 bases and J lost 15, with 17 bases in between. Germline V gene lookup returns CDR1 MDHEN and CDR2 SYDVKM. CDR3 length equals 12 residues. CDR3 bases: TGTGCCAGCAGTCTCCCCCAGGGGTCGTGGTACTTC. Protein sequence: CASSLPQGSWYF.

The genes are TRBV18 and TRBJ2-1; 12 nucleotides line up with TRBD2. CDR3 size: 15 residues. J was trimmed by 10 bases and V by 0 bases; bases with no gene match: 4. Per germline, CDR1 KGHSH and CDR2 LQKENI. The DNA for the CDR3 is TGTGCCAGCTCACCACCGACTAGCGGGGGCTTAGAGCAGTTCTTC. Protein: CASSPPTSGGLEQFF.

This chain links TRBV7-9 with TRBJ2-5; weak D call: TRBD1 (6 bases). Looked up from germline, CDR1 is SEHNR and CDR2 is FQNEAQ (reference sequence). Trimming stripped 0 bases from V and 5 bases from J, with 13 bases between. CDR3 length equals 15 residues. The CDR3 sequence: CASSLAPRGGETQYF. The DNA for the CDR3 is TGTGCCAGCAGCTTAGCTCCCAGGGGTGGGGAGACCCAGTACTTC.

Only a few counts were recorded for this clone. V gene TRBV25-1 combines with J gene TRBJ1-2; D may be TRBD1 (5 bases). The germline V gene encodes CDR1 MGHDK and CDR2 SYGVNS. This CDR3 spans 14 amino acids. V was clipped by 5 bases and J by 4 bases, with 14 bases between them. The CDR3: CASSNLQAVYGYTF. CDR3 coding DNA: TGTGCCAGCAGTAACCTACAGGCCGTCTATGGCTACACCTTC.

V is TRBV6-1 and J is TRBJ1-5, with 7 nucleotides matching TRBD1. Trimming took 2 bases from V and 2 from J; bases not matched to a gene: 3. In germline, CDR1 is MNHNS, CDR2 SASEGT. This CDR3 region has 15 residues. CDR3 residues: CASSEWTGGNQPQHF. The CDR3 region has the DNA TGTGCCAGCAGTGAATGGACAGGTGGCAATCAGCCCCAGCATTTT.

The rearrangement links TRBV3-1 (or the pseudogene TRBV3-2) to TRBJ1-5, with 7 bases aligning to TRBD1. J was trimmed by 0 bases and V by 1 base; bases with no gene match: 0. This CDR3 comprises 15 residues. Germline V gene lookup returns CDR1 LGHDT and CDR2 YNNKEL (reference sequence). For the CDR3, the DNA is TGTGCCAGCAGCCAAGGACAGGGTAGCAATCAGCCCCAGCATTTT. As protein: CASSQGQGSNQPQHF.

This chain connects TRBV5-1 to TRBJ1-6, with 10 bases identical to TRBD1. Trimming took 4 bases from V and 8 from J; bases not matched to a gene: 3. Looked up from germline, CDR1 is SGHRS and CDR2 is YFSETQ. The length of the CDR3 is 14 residues. CDR3 DNA: TGCGCCAGCAGCAACGGACAGGGGGATTCACCCCTCCACTTT. Protein: CASSNGQGDSPLHF.

The chain carries TRBV29-1 and TRBJ2-2; 12 nucleotides match TRBD2. In germline, CDR1 is SQVTM, CDR2 ANQGSEA. V gave up 7 bases and J gave up 5 bases; unmatched junction bases: 14. CDR3 size: 17 residues. The CDR3 region has the DNA TGCAGCGCCAAGACTAGCGGGGGCCCTGCGGGGACCGGGGAGCTGTTTTTT. Translation: CSAKTSGGPAGTGELFF.

The genes are TRBV28 and TRBJ1-5; 12 bases agree with TRBD1. This CDR3 has 17 amino acids. Per the germline V gene, CDR1 is MDHEN and CDR2 is SYDVKM. V lost 3 bases and J lost 3; bases outside the gene matches: 6. For the CDR3, the DNA is TGTGCCAGCAGTTTGGTGGGACAGGGGGCTTCCAATCAGCCCCAGCATTTT. It codes for CASSLVGQGASNQPQHF.